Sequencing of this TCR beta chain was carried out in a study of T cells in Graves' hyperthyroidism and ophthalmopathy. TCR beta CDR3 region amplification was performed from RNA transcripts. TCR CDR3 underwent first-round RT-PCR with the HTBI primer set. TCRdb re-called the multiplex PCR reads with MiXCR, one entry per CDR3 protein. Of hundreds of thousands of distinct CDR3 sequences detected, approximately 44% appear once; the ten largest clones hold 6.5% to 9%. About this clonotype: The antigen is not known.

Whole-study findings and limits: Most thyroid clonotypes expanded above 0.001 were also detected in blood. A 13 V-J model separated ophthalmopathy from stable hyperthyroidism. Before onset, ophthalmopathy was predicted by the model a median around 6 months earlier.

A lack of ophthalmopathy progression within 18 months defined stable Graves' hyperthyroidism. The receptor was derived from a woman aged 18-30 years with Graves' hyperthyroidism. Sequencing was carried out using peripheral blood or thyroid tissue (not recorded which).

CDR3 sequence (DNA): TGTGCCAGCTGCAGGGGCTCATCACCCCTCCACTTT. This codes for CASCRGSSPLHF. The chain joins TRBV7-6 to TRBJ1-6; a possible D gene is TRBD1 (6 bases). V was trimmed by 8 bases and J by 10 bases, leaving 12 bases between them. CDR1 SGHVS and CDR2 FNYEAQ come from the germline V gene. The CDR3 covers 12 residues.